A selection of T cell receptor beta chains follows, all from one sample in a study of Ad26.COV2.S vaccination and SARS-CoV-2 variants. Profiled with immunoSEQ multiplex PCR; TCRdb holds only in-frame clones, not every one. The sample has some 640,000 clones, roughly 90% seen once. The sequencing here drew on peripheral blood, taken in a trial of Ad26.COV2.S vaccine versus placebo. These TCRs come from a person between 18 and 65 years old who received the Ad26.COV2.S COVID-19 vaccine or a placebo. Both conserved end residues are part of each CDR3. The D gene is left open where the match is weak. Clone size is given for some rows only: seen once, a few or many times, or a class if the clone is expanded.

V	J	D	size	DNA	CDR3
TRBV6-5	TRBJ1-5	TRBD1	-	TGTGCCAGCAGTTACGGGACAGGGGAGGACCAGCCCCAGCATTTT	CASSYGTGEDQPQHF
TRBV15	TRBJ1-3	-	-	TGTGCCACCGGGGCAGCCATCTCTGGAAACACCATATATTTT	CATGAAISGNTIYF
TRBV18	TRBJ2-7	TRBD1	-	TGTGCCAGCTCACCCGACAGGGTCTCCTACGAGCAGTACTTC	CASSPDRVSYEQYF
TRBV7-8	TRBJ2-1	TRBD2	-	TGTGCCAGCAGCTTAGGGGCTAGCGGGAACAATGAGCAGTTCTTC	CASSLGASGNNEQFF
TRBV19	TRBJ2-1	TRBD2	once	TGTGCCAGTAGGCTTAGCGGGGGGCAATACAATGAGCAGTTCTTC	CASRLSGGQYNEQFF
TRBV18	TRBJ1-2	TRBD1	-	TGTGCCAGCTCACCTACCGGGACAGGGCTTTGGTATGGCTACACCTTC	CASSPTGTGLWYGYTF
TRBV6-5	TRBJ1-3	-	-	TGTGCCAGCAGCATAACAGACTCTGGAAACACCATATATTTT	CASSITDSGNTIYF
TRBV14	TRBJ1-2	TRBD1	-	TGTGCCAGCAGCCAGGCAGGGGGCTTGGCTGGCTACACCTTC	CASSQAGGLAGYTF
TRBV4-3	TRBJ2-3	TRBD1	-	TGCGCCAGCAGCCTACGACAGGGGGGCACAGATACGCAGTATTTT	CASSLRQGGTDTQYF
TRBV6-4	TRBJ2-1	TRBD2	few	TGTGCCAGTGGGAATGGGACTAGCGGGGACAATGAGCAGTTCTTC	CASGNGTSGDNEQFF
TRBV19	TRBJ2-3	-	-	TGTGCCAGTAGCAGGGGCGGCACAGATACGCAGTATTTT	CASSRGGTDTQYF
TRBV19	TRBJ1-3	-	-	TGTGCCAGTAGTATTGCGGGACATCACTCTGGAAACACCATATATTTT	CASSIAGHHSGNTIYF
TRBV4-3	TRBJ2-3	-	-	TGCGCCAGCAGCCAAGATGGACTTCCCGACACAGATACGCAGTATTTT	CASSQDGLPDTDTQYF
TRBV18	TRBJ2-1	-	-	TGTGCCAGCTCACCACCAAGTTACAATGAGCAGTTCTTC	CASSPPSYNEQFF
TRBV12-3/TRBV12-4	TRBJ2-3	-	-	TGTGCCAGCAGCCGGACAGACGCAGATACGCAGTATTTT	CASSRTDADTQYF
TRBV5-4	TRBJ1-2	-	-	TGTGCCAGCAGCTTTGGGTTTGGCTACACCTTC	CASSFGFGYTF
TRBV11-2	TRBJ1-3	TRBD1	-	TGTGCCAGCAGCTTAGATTCATGGGACAGAGTAAACACCATATATTTT	CASSLDSWDRVNTIYF
TRBV15	TRBJ2-3	-	-	TGTGCCACCAGCCCGGACCTAAAGGTAACAGATACGCAGTATTTT	CATSPDLKVTDTQYF
TRBV5-1	TRBJ2-7	-	-	TGCGCCAGCAGCTTGGCCGTCAGAGGAGAGCAGTACTTC	CASSLAVRGEQYF
TRBV5-4	TRBJ2-1	TRBD2	-	TGTGCCAGCAGGTTAAGCGGGGGGTCCTACAATGAGCAGTTCTTC	CASRLSGGSYNEQFF
TRBV6-5	TRBJ2-7	TRBD1	-	TGTGCCAGCAGGGCAGACAGGGTGGGCGAGCAGTACTTC	CASRADRVGEQYF
TRBV11-3	TRBJ2-1	-	-	TGTGCCAGCAGCTTAGGGGGGGCCTACAATGAGCAGTTCTTC	CASSLGGAYNEQFF
TRBV7-9	TRBJ2-7	TRBD1	-	TGTGCCAGCAGAGACCCCGGACAGGGTCCCTACGAGCAGTACTTC	CASRDPGQGPYEQYF
TRBV5-3	TRBJ2-7	-	-	TGTGCCTGCAGACCCTACGAGCAGTACTTC	CACRPYEQYF
TRBV4-1	TRBJ2-1	-	-	TGCGCCAGCAGCCAAGTCTCCCCGTCGCCCTACAATGAGCAGTTCTTC	CASSQVSPSPYNEQFF
TRBV3-1/TRBV3-2	TRBJ2-5	-	-	TGTGCCAGCAGCCAAAGACCCGGCCAGGTGGGCAAAGAGACCCAGTACTTC	CASSQRPGQVGKETQYF
TRBV5-1	TRBJ1-1	TRBD1	once	TGCGCCAGCAGCTTGCGGGGACAGGGGGCTAAAGCTTTCTTT	CASSLRGQGAKAFF
TRBV11-2	TRBJ1-6	-	once	TGTGCCAGCAGCTTTAATGGGGGACGGACGAATTCACCCCTCCACTTT	CASSFNGGRTNSPLHF
TRBV5-1	TRBJ2-1	-	-	TGCGCCAGCAGCTTGCGACCCGAGGACGGTGAGCAGTTCTTC	CASSLRPEDGEQFF
TRBV27	TRBJ2-2	-	-	TGTGCCAGCCACAGGGGGAGCGGGAGGAACACCGGGGAGCTGTTTTTT	CASHRGSGRNTGELFF
TRBV19	TRBJ2-7	TRBD1	-	TGTGCCAGTAGGTCTGGACAGGACTACGAGCAGTACTTC	CASRSGQDYEQYF
TRBV15	TRBJ2-7	-	-	TGTGCCACCAGCAGAGATCTAGCAGATTCCTACGAGCAGTACTTC	CATSRDLADSYEQYF
TRBV7-8	TRBJ2-2	TRBD1	-	TGTGCCAGCAGCTCCCTTGGAAGGGGGCGGACCGGGGAGCTGTTTTTT	CASSSLGRGRTGELFF
TRBV6-1	TRBJ2-2	-	-	TGTGCCAGCAGTGAAGCGCGGAGTACCGGGGAGCTGTTTTTT	CASSEARSTGELFF
TRBV3-1/TRBV3-2	TRBJ1-3	-	-	TGTGCCAGCAGCCCTCAACTCTCTGGAAACACCATATATTTT	CASSPQLSGNTIYF
TRBV15	TRBJ1-1	-	-	TGTGCCACCAGCAGAGATCTGTCCGCGACCGAAGCTTTCTTT	CATSRDLSATEAFF
TRBV19	TRBJ1-2	TRBD1	once	TGTGCCAGTAGTACCTACACAGGGGGCCGTGGCTACACCTTC	CASSTYTGGRGYTF
TRBV6-2/TRBV6-3	TRBJ1-5	-	-	TGTGCCAGCAGTTACATAGGGGGGCGGAATCAGCCCCAGCATTTT	CASSYIGGRNQPQHF
TRBV30	TRBJ2-7	-	-	TGTGCCTGGAGTAAGAATAGCGGACCATTGGGAGAGCAGTACTTC	CAWSKNSGPLGEQYF
TRBV9	TRBJ2-3	-	-	TGTGCCAGCAGCGTAGGTAACCCAGATACGCAGTATTTT	CASSVGNPDTQYF
TRBV6-5	TRBJ1-5	-	once	TGTGCCAGCAGTCCTCAGGGTTTTCGCAATCAGCCCCAGCATTTT	CASSPQGFRNQPQHF
TRBV24-1	TRBJ2-1	-	-	TGTGCCACCAGTGATGGGGCAGACTTTTACAATGAGCAGTTCTTC	CATSDGADFYNEQFF
TRBV30	TRBJ1-1	-	-	TGTGCCTCGGACGGAGGAGGCACTGAAGCTTTCTTT	CASDGGGTEAFF